The clone carrying this T cell receptor beta chain was counted between two and nine times. Antigen unknown. This specimen comes from a study of cytomegalovirus exposure and HLA in healthy donors. The PCR employed 60 Vbeta primers together with 13 Jbeta primers. The repertoire was sequenced with immunoSEQ multiplex PCR; TCRdb's copy has only in-frame clones and lacks some. The sample records approximately 170,000 clones, roughly 80% being singletons. Notes on the study in general: Per a later analysis, HLA-associated TCR beta chains showed more clonal expansion than other, equally common TCR beta chains. Among the CMV-associated chains, a few were confirmed in vitro as specific for CMV antigens. A later analysis reportedly found that, within productive TCRs, an Asian-associated ancestry cluster had fewer N-insertions than the mean observed across the approximately 700 donors. The productive fraction for most TCR beta V segments was about 87% or about 30% in an earlier analysis.

The TCR comes from a male donor in good health and CMV-seronegative. The sequencing sample was made of PBMCs.

DNA for the CDR3: TGTGCCAGTAGTATGGGTCGGGCTGATAGCGAGTTCTTC. Protein sequence: CASSMGRADSEFF. The V call is TRBV19, the J call TRBJ2-1; tentatively, D is TRBD2 (5 bases). CDR1 LNHDA and CDR2 SQIVND come from the germline V gene (reference sequence). V was trimmed by 3 bases and J by 14 bases, leaving 17 bases between them. The CDR3 has 13 amino acids.